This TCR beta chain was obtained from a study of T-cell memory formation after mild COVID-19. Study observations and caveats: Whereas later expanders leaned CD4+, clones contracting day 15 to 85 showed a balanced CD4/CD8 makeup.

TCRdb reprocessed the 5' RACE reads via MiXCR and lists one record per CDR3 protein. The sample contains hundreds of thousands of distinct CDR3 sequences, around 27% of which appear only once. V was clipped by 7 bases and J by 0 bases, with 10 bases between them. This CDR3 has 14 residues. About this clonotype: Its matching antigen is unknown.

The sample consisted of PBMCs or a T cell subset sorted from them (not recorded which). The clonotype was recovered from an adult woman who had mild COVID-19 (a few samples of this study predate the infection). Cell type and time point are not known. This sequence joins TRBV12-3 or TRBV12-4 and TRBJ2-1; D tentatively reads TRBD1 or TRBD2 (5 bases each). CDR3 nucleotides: TGTGCCAGCAAGGGGACGAGCTCCTACAATGAGCAGTTCTTC. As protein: CASKGTSSYNEQFF.